Following are 22 T cell receptor beta chains from one sample sequenced in a study of OX40 agonist ivuxolimab in advanced cancers. Library creation used the immunoSEQ multiplex PCR assay. The clones in this table, taken by TCRdb from immuneACCESS, are in-frame only. Not every clone is retained; where verified, under half of the shortfall comes from an unresolved V gene, and the cause of the rest is unknown. The sample includes more than 20,000 clones, with around 84% observed a single time. The ten most abundant clones make up over 30% of the sample. The sample here was CD4+ or CD8+ T cells sorted from blood, taken in a trial of the OX40 agonist ivuxolimab. These receptors all come from an adult with an advanced solid tumor such as melanoma, head and neck, liver or kidney cancer.

The J gene is TRBJ1-4, the V gene TRBV18; no definite D call. Germline-derived CDR1 and CDR2 are KGHSH and LQKENI. This CDR3 has 15 amino acids. Trimming took off 2 bases at V and 4 bases at J, with 11 bases between the two ends. The chain's CDR3 is CASSPNGVGNEKLFF. The CDR3 DNA sequence: TGTGCCAGCTCACCAAACGGGGTTGGTAATGAAAAACTGTTTTTT.

This clone showed up just a few times. The genes are TRBV5-1 and TRBJ1-1; the D is unclear. V gave up 0 bases and J gave up 0 bases, with 6 bases separating them. Germline V gene lookup returns CDR1 SGHRS and CDR2 YFSETQ. CDR3 length equals 14 residues. The CDR3 here is CASSLVVMNTEAFF. The CDR3 coding sequence is TGCGCCAGCAGCTTGGTCGTTATGAACACTGAAGCTTTCTTT.

The J gene is TRBJ2-1, the V gene TRBV27; no clear D gene. Trimming stripped 7 bases from V and 8 bases from J, with 15 bases between. CDR1 and CDR2 (germline): MNHEY, SMNVEV (reference sequence). The CDR3 runs to 13 residues. The CDR3 sequence: CASTPFNGDEQFF. The CDR3 nucleotides are TGTGCCAGCACCCCCTTTAACGGCGATGAGCAGTTCTTC.

The chain is built from TRBV5-1 and TRBJ2-2, with 10 bases aligning to TRBD1. V was pared by 0 bases and J by 3 bases, with 8 bases of the junction left unmatched. CDR1 is SGHRS, CDR2 YFSETQ, per germline. The CDR3 length is 18 residues. CDR3 loop: CASSLDSWTGGYTGELFF. The CDR3 DNA reads TGCGCCAGCAGCTTGGACTCGTGGACAGGGGGTTACACCGGGGAGCTGTTTTTT.

This chain links TRBV27 with TRBJ1-5; TRBD1 is a possible D gene (5 bases). V dropped 2 bases and J dropped 6 bases, with 17 bases sitting between them. Germline V lookup: CDR1 MNHEY, CDR2 SMNVEV (reference sequence). The CDR3 has 16 amino acids. In DNA, the CDR3 is TGTGCCAGCAGTTTAGACATCTCGCAGGGAGCTCAGCCCCAGCATTTT. Its protein is CASSLDISQGAQPQHF.

The chain employs TRBV7-3 and TRBJ1-6, with 9 bases identical to TRBD1. The CDR3 has 14 residues. Germline V gives CDR1 SGHTA, CDR2 FQGTGA. Trimming took 4 bases from V and 10 from J; bases not matched to a gene: 5. The CDR3 sequence is CASSWTGEGSPLHF. CDR3 in DNA: TGTGCCAGCAGCTGGACAGGGGAGGGATCACCCCTCCACTTT.

This clone has just one count. V and J are TRBV6-5 and TRBJ1-2; a possible D gene is TRBD1 (6 bases). The V and J ends lost 5 bases and 4 bases respectively, with 14 bases between them. Germline V gene data show CDR1 as MNHEY and CDR2 as SVGAGI. CDR3 length: 14 amino acids. The CDR3 bases are TGTGCCAGCAGTGAAACAGGGACTCCCTATGGCTACACCTTC. Translation: CASSETGTPYGYTF.

This chain links TRBV28 with TRBJ1-3; D may be TRBD1 (5 bases). V lost 5 bases to trimming and J lost 0 bases, with 11 bases between them. Looked up from germline, CDR1 is MDHEN and CDR2 is SYDVKM. The CDR3 consists of 15 residues. The DNA for the CDR3 is TGTGCCAGCAGTCTACTCAGGGCCTCTGGAAACACCATATATTTT. This codes for CASSLLRASGNTIYF.

V usage is TRBV19 and J usage is TRBJ2-7; 9 nucleotides line up with TRBD2. CDR3 length equals 15 residues. Looked up from germline, CDR1 is LNHDA and CDR2 is SQIVND (reference sequence). The V segment lost 5 bases and the J segment 4 bases; nucleotides outside the gene matches: 9. This CDR3 reads CASSLGLAGVYEQYF. DNA for the CDR3: TGTGCCAGTAGTCTGGGGTTAGCGGGGGTATACGAGCAGTACTTC.

As to this clone: Its ends do not fully match the called genes, so a read error is possible. This chain connects TRBV7-7 to TRBJ1-1; D is unresolved. Germline V gene data show CDR1 as SSHAT and CDR2 as FNYEAQ (reference sequence). This CDR3 has 15 amino acids. The CDR3 DNA reads TGTGCTAGCAGCTCAATTCTATGGGGGAACACTGAAGCTTTCTTT. Protein product: CASSSILWGNTEAFF.

This sequence joins TRBV5-1 and TRBJ2-5; D might be TRBD1 (5 bases). Trimming took off 4 bases at V and 5 bases at J, with 21 bases between the two ends. Germline-derived CDR1 and CDR2 are SGHRS and YFSETQ. There are 16 residues in the CDR3. This CDR3 reads CASSLLNTGSGETQYF. The DNA for the CDR3 is TGCGCCAGCAGCCTACTCAACACTGGATCAGGGGAGACCCAGTACTTC.

V and J are TRBV6-6 and TRBJ2-3, with TRBD2 matching over 7 bases. V was clipped by 10 bases and J by 6 bases; unmatched bases: 19. The germline V gene encodes CDR1 MNHNY and CDR2 SVGAGI (reference sequence). The length of the CDR3 is 16 residues. In DNA form, the CDR3 reads TGTGCCACACGGCCCGGGGGATTTGCGGGAGTCGATACGCAGTATTTT. It codes for CATRPGGFAGVDTQYF.

The gene calls are TRBV5-6 and TRBJ2-5, with TRBD2 identical over 11 bases. Per the germline V gene, CDR1 is SGHDT and CDR2 is YYEEEE. With 4 bases clipped from V and 0 bases from J, the junction kept 8 bases outside the gene matches. This CDR3 comprises 17 residues. This chain's CDR3 is CASSRKIAGGYQETQYF. The CDR3 DNA sequence: TGTGCCAGCAGCCGAAAGATAGCGGGAGGGTACCAAGAGACCCAGTACTTC.

The chain uses TRBV30 and TRBJ1-2, with D unclear. From germline, CDR1 is GTSNPN and CDR2 SVGIG (reference sequence). V dropped 7 bases and J dropped 0 bases, with 6 bases sitting between them. The length of the CDR3 is 11 residues. CDR3 region: CAYTANYGYTF. CDR3 DNA: TGTGCCTACACAGCTAACTATGGCTACACCTTC.

The chain recombines TRBV5-6 with TRBJ2-7; 8 bases match TRBD2. Unmatched junction bases numbered 4, after V lost 3 bases and J lost 5 bases. Germline V CDR1 and CDR2: SGHDT, YYEEEE. The CDR3 contains 13 residues. CDR3 amino acids: CASSSGGPDEQYF. DNA of the CDR3: TGTGCCAGCAGCTCGGGGGGGCCGGACGAGCAGTACTTC.

The chain links TRBV19 to TRBJ2-5; the D gene is possibly TRBD2 (6 bases). The CDR3 sequence is 14 residues long. V was shortened by 5 bases and J by 2 bases, with 12 bases between the two germline ends. Germline V lookup: CDR1 LNHDA, CDR2 SQIVND (reference sequence). CDR3 nucleotide sequence: TGTGCCAGTAGTTCCAGCGGGTCACAAGAGACCCAGTACTTC. Protein sequence: CASSSSGSQETQYF.

J is TRBJ2-7 and V is TRBV2, with 10 bases that match TRBD1. The V gene's germline CDR1 is SNHLY and CDR2 FYNNEI. The CDR3 covers 16 residues. Losses at the gene ends were 3 bases for V and 4 bases for J; bases not matched to a gene: 9. The CDR3 nucleotides are TGTGCCAGCAGTGACGACACCGGGACAGGGGTGTACGAGCAGTACTTC. This encodes CASSDDTGTGVYEQYF.

The genes are TRBV19 and TRBJ2-5; TRBD1 is a possible D gene (6 bases). Looked up from germline, CDR1 is LNHDA and CDR2 is SQIVND (reference sequence). The CDR3 contains 15 residues. The V gene lost 5 bases and the J gene lost 1 base, with 14 bases spanning the gap. CDR3 amino acids: CASSPGVGGQETQYF. Here the CDR3 DNA reads TGTGCCAGTAGTCCAGGGGTTGGTGGCCAAGAGACCCAGTACTTC.

The chain combines TRBV4-1 with TRBJ2-1; 9 bases match TRBD2. Losses at the gene ends were 4 bases for V and 7 bases for J; bases not matched to a gene: 8. The CDR3 runs to 15 residues. Germline V CDR1 and CDR2: MGHRA, YSYEKL. CDR3 region: CASSLAGDATNEQFF. The CDR3 DNA reads as TGCGCCAGCAGCCTAGCGGGAGACGCAACAAATGAGCAGTTCTTC.

The chain joins TRBV19 to TRBJ2-1; 16 nucleotides line up with TRBD2. Germline assignment: CDR1 LNHDA and CDR2 SQIVND (reference sequence). Unmatched junction bases numbered 15, after V lost 4 bases and J lost 9 bases. This CDR3 has 19 amino acids. CDR3 amino acids: CASSTRPGTSGGAGLEQFF. The CDR3 DNA follows: TGTGCCAGTAGTACAAGACCCGGGACTAGCGGGGGGGCCGGACTTGAGCAGTTCTTC.

The genes are TRBV5-1 and TRBJ1-1; TRBD1 aligns across 7 bases. Germline trimming cut 4 bases from V and 11 bases from J; bases unmatched to any gene: 14. In germline, CDR1 is SGHRS, CDR2 YFSETQ. The CDR3 spans 14 residues. DNA of the CDR3: TGCGCCAGCAGCATCCGACAGGGAGGACACTTGGCTTTCTTT. This gives the protein CASSIRQGGHLAFF.

A few counts support this clone. The chain links TRBV27 to TRBJ1-1; no firm D call. V lost 8 bases and J lost 0, with 13 bases in between. This CDR3 is built from 14 residues. Germline V gene lookup returns CDR1 MNHEY and CDR2 SMNVEV (reference sequence). This CDR3 is CASGLSGLNTEAFF. CDR3 coding DNA: TGTGCCAGCGGCCTTTCCGGTCTGAACACTGAAGCTTTCTTT.